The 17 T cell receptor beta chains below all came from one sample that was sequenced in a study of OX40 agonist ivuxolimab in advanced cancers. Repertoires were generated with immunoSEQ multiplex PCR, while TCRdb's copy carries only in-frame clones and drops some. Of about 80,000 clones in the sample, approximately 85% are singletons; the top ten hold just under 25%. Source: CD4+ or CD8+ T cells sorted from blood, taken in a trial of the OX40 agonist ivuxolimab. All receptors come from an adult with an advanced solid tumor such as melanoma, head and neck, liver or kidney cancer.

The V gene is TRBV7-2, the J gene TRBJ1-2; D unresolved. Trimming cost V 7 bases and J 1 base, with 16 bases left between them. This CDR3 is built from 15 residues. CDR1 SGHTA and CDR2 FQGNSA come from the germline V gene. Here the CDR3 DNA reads TGTGCCAGCACCTTGACCCCTTCCTATAACTATGGCTACACCTTC. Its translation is CASTLTPSYNYGYTF.

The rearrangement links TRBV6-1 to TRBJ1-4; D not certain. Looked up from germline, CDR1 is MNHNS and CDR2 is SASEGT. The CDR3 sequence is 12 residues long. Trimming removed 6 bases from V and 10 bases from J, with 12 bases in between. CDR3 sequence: CASSPNLLKLFF. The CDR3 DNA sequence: TGTGCCAGCAGCCCAAATCTCTTAAAACTGTTTTTT.

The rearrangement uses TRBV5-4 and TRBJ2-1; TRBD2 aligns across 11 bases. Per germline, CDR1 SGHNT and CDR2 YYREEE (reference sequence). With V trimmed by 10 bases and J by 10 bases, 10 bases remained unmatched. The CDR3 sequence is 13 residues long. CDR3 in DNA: TGTGCCTGTTCATTAGCGGGAGGGGAAGAGCAGTTCTTC. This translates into CACSLAGGEEQFF. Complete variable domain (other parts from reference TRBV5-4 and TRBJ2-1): ETGVTQSPTHLIKTRGQQVTLRCSSQSGHNTVSWYQQALGQGPQFIFQYYREEENGRGNFPPRFSGLQFPNYSSELNVNALELDDSALYLCACSLAGGEEQFFGPGTRLTVL.

This chain's CDR3 is CASSYKRTSLSNEQYF. The CDR3, as DNA: TGTGCCAGCAGTTACAAAAGGACTAGCCTGTCCAACGAGCAGTACTTC. The rearrangement uses TRBV6-5 and TRBJ2-7, with 8 bases that match TRBD2. Germline CDR1 is MNHEY and CDR2 is SVGAGI. CDR3 size: 16 residues. V lost 2 bases and J lost 5; bases outside the gene matches: 11.

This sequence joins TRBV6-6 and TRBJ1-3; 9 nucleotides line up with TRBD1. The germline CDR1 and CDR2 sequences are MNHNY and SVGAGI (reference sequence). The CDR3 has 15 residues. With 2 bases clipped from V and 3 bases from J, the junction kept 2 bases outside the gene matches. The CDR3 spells CASSYLGQGGNTIYF. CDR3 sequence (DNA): TGTGCCAGCAGTTACCTGGGACAGGGTGGAAACACCATATATTTT.

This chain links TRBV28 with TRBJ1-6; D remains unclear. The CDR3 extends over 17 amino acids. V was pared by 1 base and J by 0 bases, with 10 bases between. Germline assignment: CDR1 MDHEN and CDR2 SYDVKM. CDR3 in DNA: TGTGCCAGCAGTTTATTCCCCGAAAGCTCCTATAATTCACCCCTCCACTTT. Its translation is CASSLFPESSYNSPLHF. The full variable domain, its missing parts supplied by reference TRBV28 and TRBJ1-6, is DVKVTQSSRYLVKRTGEKVFLECVQDMDHENMFWYRQDPGLGLRLIYFSYDVKMKEKGDIPEGYSVSREKKERFSLILESASTNQTSMYLCASSLFPESSYNSPLHFGNGTRLTVT.

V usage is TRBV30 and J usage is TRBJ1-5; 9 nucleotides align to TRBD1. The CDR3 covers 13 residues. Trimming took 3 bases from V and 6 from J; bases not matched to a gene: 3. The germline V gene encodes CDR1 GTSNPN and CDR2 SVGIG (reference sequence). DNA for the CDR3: TGTGCCTGGAGCCTGGGACAGGGTCAGCCCCAGCATTTT. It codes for CAWSLGQGQPQHF.

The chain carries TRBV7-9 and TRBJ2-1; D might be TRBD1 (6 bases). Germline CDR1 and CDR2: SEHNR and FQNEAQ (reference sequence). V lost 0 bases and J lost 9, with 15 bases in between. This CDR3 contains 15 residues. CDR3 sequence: CASSLAGANSGEQFF. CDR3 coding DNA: TGTGCCAGCAGCTTAGCGGGGGCCAATTCGGGTGAGCAGTTCTTC.

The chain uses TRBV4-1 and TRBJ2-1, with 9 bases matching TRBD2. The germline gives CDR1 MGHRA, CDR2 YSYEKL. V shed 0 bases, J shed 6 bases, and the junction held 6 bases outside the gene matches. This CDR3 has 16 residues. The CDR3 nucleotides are TGCGCCAGCAGCCAAGAAAGGACTAGCGAGCCCAATGAGCAGTTCTTC. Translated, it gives CASSQERTSEPNEQFF.

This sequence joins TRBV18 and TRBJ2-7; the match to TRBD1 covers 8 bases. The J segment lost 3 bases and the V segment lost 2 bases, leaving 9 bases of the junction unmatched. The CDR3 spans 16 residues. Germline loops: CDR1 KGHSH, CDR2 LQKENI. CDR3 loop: CASSPLDRVIVYEQYF. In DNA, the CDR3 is TGTGCCAGCTCACCATTGGACAGGGTGATAGTCTACGAGCAGTACTTC.

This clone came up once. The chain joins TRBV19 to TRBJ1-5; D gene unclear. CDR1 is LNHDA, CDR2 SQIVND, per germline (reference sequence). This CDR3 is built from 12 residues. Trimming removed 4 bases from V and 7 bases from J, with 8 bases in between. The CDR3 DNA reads TGTGCCAGTAGTACCCTCGGCCAGCCCCAGCATTTT. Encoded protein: CASSTLGQPQHF.

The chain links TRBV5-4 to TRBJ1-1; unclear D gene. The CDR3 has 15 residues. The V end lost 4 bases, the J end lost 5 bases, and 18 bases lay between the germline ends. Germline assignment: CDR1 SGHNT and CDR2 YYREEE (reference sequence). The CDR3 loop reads CASSQAADRRTEAFF. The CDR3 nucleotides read TGTGCCAGCAGCCAGGCGGCAGATCGGCGGACTGAAGCTTTCTTT. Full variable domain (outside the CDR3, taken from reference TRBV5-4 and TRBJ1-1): ETGVTQSPTHLIKTRGQQVTLRCSSQSGHNTVSWYQQALGQGPQFIFQYYREEENGRGNFPPRFSGLQFPNYSSELNVNALELDDSALYLCASSQAADRRTEAFFGQGTRLTVV.

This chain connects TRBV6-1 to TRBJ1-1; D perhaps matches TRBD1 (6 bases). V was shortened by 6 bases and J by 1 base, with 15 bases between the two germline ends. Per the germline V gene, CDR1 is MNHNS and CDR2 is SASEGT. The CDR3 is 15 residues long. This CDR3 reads CASRDQGRGNTEAFF. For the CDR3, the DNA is TGTGCCAGCAGGGATCAGGGCAGGGGGAACACTGAAGCTTTCTTT.

In DNA form, the CDR3 reads TGTGCCAGCAGCCGGGGACAGAACTCCTACGAGCAGTACTTC. Translating gives CASSRGQNSYEQYF. The chain employs TRBV4-2 and TRBJ2-7; 7 bases agree with TRBD1. The V and J ends lost 4 bases and 0 bases, in that order; junction bases with no gene match: 3. Germline V gene data show CDR1 as LGHNA and CDR2 as YNFKEQ. The CDR3 is made up of 14 amino acids.

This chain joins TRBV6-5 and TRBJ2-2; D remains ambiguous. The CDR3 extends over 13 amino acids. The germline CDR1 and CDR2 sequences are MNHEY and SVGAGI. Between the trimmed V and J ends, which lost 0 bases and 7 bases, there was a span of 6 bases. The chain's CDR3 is CASSYSGSGELFF. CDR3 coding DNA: TGTGCCAGCAGTTACTCAGGTAGCGGGGAGCTGTTTTTT.

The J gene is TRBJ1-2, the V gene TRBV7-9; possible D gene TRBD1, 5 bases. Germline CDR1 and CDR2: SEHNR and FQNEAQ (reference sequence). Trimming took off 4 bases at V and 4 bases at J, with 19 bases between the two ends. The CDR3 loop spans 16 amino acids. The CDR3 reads CASSSLSAGTAYGYTF. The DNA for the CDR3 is TGTGCCAGCAGCTCGCTTTCGGCCGGGACGGCCTATGGCTACACCTTC.

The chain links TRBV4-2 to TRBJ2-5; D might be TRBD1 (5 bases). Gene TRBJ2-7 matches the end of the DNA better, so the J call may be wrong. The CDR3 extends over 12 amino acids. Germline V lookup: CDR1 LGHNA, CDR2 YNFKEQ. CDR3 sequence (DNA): TGTGCCAGCAGCCTCACAGGTTACGAGCAGTACTTC. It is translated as CASSLTGYEQYF.